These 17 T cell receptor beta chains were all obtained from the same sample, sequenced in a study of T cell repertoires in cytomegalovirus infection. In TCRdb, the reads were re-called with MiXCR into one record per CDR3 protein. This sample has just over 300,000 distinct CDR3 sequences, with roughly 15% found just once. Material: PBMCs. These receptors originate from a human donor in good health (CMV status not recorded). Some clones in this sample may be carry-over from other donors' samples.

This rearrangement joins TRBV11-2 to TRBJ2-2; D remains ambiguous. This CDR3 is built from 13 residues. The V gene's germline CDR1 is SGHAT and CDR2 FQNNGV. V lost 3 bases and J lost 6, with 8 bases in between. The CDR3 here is CASSFGLSGELFF. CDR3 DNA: TGTGCCAGCAGCTTTGGGCTTTCCGGGGAGCTGTTTTTT.

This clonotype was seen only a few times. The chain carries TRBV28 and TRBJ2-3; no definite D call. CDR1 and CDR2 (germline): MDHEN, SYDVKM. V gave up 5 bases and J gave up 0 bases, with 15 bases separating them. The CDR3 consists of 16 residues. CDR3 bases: TGTGCCAGCAGTATAGACCGAATTTCTAGCACAGATACGCAGTATTTT. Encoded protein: CASSIDRISSTDTQYF.

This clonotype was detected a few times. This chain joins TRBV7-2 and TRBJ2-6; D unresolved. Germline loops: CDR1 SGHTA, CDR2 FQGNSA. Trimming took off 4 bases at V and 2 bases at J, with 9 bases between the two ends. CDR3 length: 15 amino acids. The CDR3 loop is CASSSQSAGANVLTF. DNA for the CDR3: TGTGCCAGCAGCTCCCAGTCGGCTGGGGCCAACGTCCTGACTTTC. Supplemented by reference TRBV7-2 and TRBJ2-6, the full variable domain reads GAGVSQSPSNKVTEKGKDVELRCDPISGHTALYWYRQSLGQGLEFLIYFQGNSAPDKSGLPSDRFSAERTGGSVSTLTIQRTQQEDSAVYLCASSSQSAGANVLTFGAGSRLTVL.

In nucleotides, the CDR3 is TGCAGTGCTCCGGACCCCCGGAGGGGCGAGACCCAGTACTTC. Its protein is CSAPDPRRGETQYF. The rearrangement uses TRBV20-1 and TRBJ2-5; possible D gene TRBD2, 6 bases. The germline V gene has CDR1 DFQATT and CDR2 SNEGSKA (reference sequence). The CDR3 totals 14 residues. Trimming removed 5 bases at V and 5 bases at J, with 18 bases between.

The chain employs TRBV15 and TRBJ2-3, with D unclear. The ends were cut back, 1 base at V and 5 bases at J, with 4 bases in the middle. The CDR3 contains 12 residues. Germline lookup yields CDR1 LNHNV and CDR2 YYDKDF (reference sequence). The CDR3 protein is CATSRAKDTQYF. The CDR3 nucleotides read TGTGCCACCAGCAGAGCTAAAGATACGCAGTATTTT.

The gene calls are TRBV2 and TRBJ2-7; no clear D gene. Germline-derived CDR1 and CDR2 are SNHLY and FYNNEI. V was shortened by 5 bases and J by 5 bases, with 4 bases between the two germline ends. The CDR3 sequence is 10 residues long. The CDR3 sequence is CASSLDEQYF. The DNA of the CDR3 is TGTGCCAGCAGTCTGGACGAGCAGTACTTC.

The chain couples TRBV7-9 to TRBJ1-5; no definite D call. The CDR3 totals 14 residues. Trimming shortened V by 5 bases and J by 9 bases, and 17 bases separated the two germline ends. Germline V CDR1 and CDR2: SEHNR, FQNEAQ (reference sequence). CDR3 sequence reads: CASSPGPFMTPQHF. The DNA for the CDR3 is TGTGCCAGCAGCCCCGGGCCGTTCATGACGCCCCAGCATTTT. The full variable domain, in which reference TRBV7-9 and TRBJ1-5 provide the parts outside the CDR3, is DTGVSQNPRHKITKRGQNVTFRCDPISEHNRLYWYRQTLGQGPEFLTYFQNEAQLEKSRLLSDRFSAERPKGSFSTLEIQRTEQGDSAMYLCASSPGPFMTPQHFGDGTRLSIL.

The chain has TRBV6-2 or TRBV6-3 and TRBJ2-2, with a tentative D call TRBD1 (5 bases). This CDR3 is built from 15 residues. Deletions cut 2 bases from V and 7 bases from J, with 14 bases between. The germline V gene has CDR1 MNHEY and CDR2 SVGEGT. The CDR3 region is CASSYPLRGNGELFF. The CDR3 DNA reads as TGTGCCAGCAGTTACCCGCTAAGGGGTAACGGGGAGCTGTTTTTT.

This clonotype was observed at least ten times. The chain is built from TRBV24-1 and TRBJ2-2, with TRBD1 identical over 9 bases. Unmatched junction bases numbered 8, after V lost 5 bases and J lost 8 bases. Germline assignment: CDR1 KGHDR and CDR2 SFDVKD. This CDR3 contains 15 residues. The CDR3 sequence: CATSAGDRVRGELFF. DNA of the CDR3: TGTGCCACCAGTGCGGGGGACAGGGTCCGAGGGGAGCTGTTTTTT.

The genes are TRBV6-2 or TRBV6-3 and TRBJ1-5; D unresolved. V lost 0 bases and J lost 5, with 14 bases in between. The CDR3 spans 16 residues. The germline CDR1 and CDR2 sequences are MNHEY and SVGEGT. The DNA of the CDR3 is TGTGCCAGCAGTTACTCTTCCCGGGCTGGTGATCAGCCCCAGCATTTT. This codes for CASSYSSRAGDQPQHF.

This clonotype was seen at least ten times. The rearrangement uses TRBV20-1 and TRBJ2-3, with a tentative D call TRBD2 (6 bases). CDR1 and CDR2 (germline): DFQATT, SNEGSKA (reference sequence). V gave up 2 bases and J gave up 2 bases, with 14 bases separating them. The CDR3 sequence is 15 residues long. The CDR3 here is CSARLLAATTDTQYF. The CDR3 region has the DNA TGCAGTGCTAGATTACTAGCCGCTACCACAGATACGCAGTATTTT.

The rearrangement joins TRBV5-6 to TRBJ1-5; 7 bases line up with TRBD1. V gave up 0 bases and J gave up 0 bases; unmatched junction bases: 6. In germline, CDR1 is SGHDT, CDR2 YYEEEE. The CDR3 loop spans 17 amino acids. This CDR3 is CASSLGTGEYSNQPQHF. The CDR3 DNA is TGTGCCAGCAGCTTGGGGACAGGTGAATATAGCAATCAGCCCCAGCATTTT.

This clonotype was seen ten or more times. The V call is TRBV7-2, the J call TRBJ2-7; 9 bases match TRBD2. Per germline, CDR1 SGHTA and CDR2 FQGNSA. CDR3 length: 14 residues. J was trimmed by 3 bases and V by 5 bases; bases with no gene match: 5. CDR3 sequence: CASSLSGGLYEQYF. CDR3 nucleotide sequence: TGTGCCAGCAGCCTTAGCGGGGGCCTCTACGAGCAGTACTTC.

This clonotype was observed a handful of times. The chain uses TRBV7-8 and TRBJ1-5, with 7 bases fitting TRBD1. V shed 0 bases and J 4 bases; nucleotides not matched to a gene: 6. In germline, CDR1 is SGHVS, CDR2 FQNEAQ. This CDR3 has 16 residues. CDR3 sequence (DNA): TGTGCCAGCAGCTTAGCGACAGGGAGGTGGAATCAGCCCCAGCATTTT. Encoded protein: CASSLATGRWNQPQHF.

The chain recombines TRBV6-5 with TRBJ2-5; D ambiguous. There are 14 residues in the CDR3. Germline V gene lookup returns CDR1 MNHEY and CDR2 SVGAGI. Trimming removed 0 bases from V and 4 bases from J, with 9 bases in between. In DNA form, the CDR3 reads TGTGCCAGCAGTTACTCTGCAGGCCGAGAGACCCAGTACTTC. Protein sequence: CASSYSAGRETQYF.

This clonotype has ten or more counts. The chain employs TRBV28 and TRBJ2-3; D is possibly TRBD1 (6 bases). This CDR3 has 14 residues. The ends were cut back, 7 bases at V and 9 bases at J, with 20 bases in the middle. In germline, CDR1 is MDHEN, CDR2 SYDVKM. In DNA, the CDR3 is TGTGCCAGCAAAGCCCCAGGGGAGCCCCAGACGCAGTATTTT. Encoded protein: CASKAPGEPQTQYF.

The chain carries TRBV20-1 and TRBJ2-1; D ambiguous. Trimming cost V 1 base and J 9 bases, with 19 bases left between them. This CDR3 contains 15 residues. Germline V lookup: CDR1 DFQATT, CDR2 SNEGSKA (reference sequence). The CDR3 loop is CSARGSPINPSEQFF. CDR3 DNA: TGCAGTGCTAGAGGATCACCTATAAACCCAAGTGAGCAGTTCTTC.